One and the same sample provided the 27 T cell receptor beta chains below, sequenced in a study of T cell clusters in autoimmune cytopenias. TRB was amplified by touch-down multiplex PCR, primer pools A and B combined. TCRdb reprocessed the multiplex PCR reads, keeping one entry per CDR3 protein, no DNA. The sample shows 5,000 to 5,500 distinct CDR3 sequences, and 26% sits with its ten largest clones. Each sample's input was 250 ng genomic DNA, 40,000 or so genome equivalents. The specimen was peripheral blood. The origin of the receptors is a human donor with an autoimmune cytopenia or autoimmune hepatitis (not recorded which).

This clonotype ranks as medium-sized in terms of frequency. The V call is TRBV7-9, the J call TRBJ2-7; absent DNA, TCRdb's TRBD1 call cannot be checked. The CDR3 has 13 residues. Germline CDR1 is SEHNR and CDR2 is FQNEAQ (reference sequence). CDR3 sequence reads: CASTPGQSYEQYF. Drawing the rest from reference TRBV7-9 and TRBJ2-7, the complete variable domain is DTGVSQNPRHKITKRGQNVTFRCDPISEHNRLYWYRQTLGQGPEFLTYFQNEAQLEKSRLLSDRFSAERPKGSFSTLEIQRTEQGDSAMYLCASTPGQSYEQYFGPGTRLTVT.

This clonotype ranks as medium-sized (0.01 to 0.1%) in terms of frequency. CDR3 sequence reads: CASRPRGVEGQYF. The V and J genes are TRBV19 and TRBJ2-5; TCRdb reports TRBD1, a call that lacks DNA to check it against. Germline CDR1 LNHDA, CDR2 SQIVND (reference sequence). The CDR3 totals 13 residues. Filled out from reference TRBV19 and TRBJ2-5, the complete variable domain reads DGGITQSPKYLFRKEGQNVTLSCEQNLNHDAMYWYRQDPGQGLRLIYYSQIVNDFQKGDIAEGYSVSREKKESFPLTVTSAQKNPTAFYLCASRPRGVEGQYFGPGTRLLVL.

The rearrangement uses TRBV7-9 and TRBJ2-5; without DNA, the TCRdb call of TRBD1 cannot be checked. Germline V CDR1 and CDR2: SEHNR, FQNEAQ (reference sequence). The CDR3 loop spans 15 amino acids. CDR3 amino acids: CASSKGVGQGETQYF.

This clonotype counts as medium-sized by frequency. V usage is TRBV19 and J usage is TRBJ1-6; the D gene TCRdb calls, TRBD1, cannot be checked with no DNA. Germline CDR1 LNHDA, CDR2 SQIVND (reference sequence). The CDR3 runs to 15 residues. CDR3 protein: CASSRTTETAAPLHF.

The chain carries TRBV6-6 and TRBJ2-3; TCRdb names TRBD2, which stays unverified in the absence of DNA. The CDR3 length is 17 residues. The germline V gene has CDR1 MNHNY and CDR2 SVGAGI (reference sequence). This CDR3 reads CASSLRARTSGADTQYF.

Its frequency marks this clonotype as medium-sized. The rearrangement links TRBV12-3 or TRBV12-4 to TRBJ2-2; absent DNA, TCRdb's TRBD2 call cannot be checked. There are 13 residues in the CDR3. The CDR3 sequence: CASRTSGTGELFF.

J is TRBJ2-3 and V is TRBV12-3 or TRBV12-4; absent DNA, TCRdb's TRBD1 call cannot be checked. The CDR3 is 19 residues long. CDR3 region: CASSLERLPGDGRLNTQYF.

The chain combines TRBV5-1 with TRBJ1-2; TCRdb reports TRBD1, a call that lacks DNA to check it against. There are 14 residues in the CDR3. The V gene's germline CDR1 is SGHRS and CDR2 YFSETQ. The CDR3: CASRFTGTNYGYTF.

CDR3 amino acids: CASSPGQYSNQPQHF. The V gene is TRBV19, the J gene TRBJ1-5; the D gene TCRdb calls, TRBD1, cannot be checked with no DNA. The CDR3 has 15 amino acids. Germline V gene lookup returns CDR1 LNHDA and CDR2 SQIVND (reference sequence).

The genes are TRBV6-5 and TRBJ2-2. The length of the CDR3 is 15 residues. Germline lookup yields CDR1 MNHEY and CDR2 SVGAGI. Here the CDR3 reads CASSQAQLNTGELFF.

Measured by frequency, this clonotype is medium-sized. This sequence joins TRBV5-6 and TRBJ2-7; without DNA, the TCRdb call of TRBD1 cannot be checked. This CDR3 has 13 residues. Germline CDR1 is SGHDT and CDR2 is YYEEEE. The CDR3: CASSLIDSYEQYF.

Measured by frequency, this clonotype is medium-sized (0.01 to 0.1%). The chain is built from TRBV7-3 and TRBJ1-2; without DNA, the TCRdb call of TRBD1 cannot be checked. The CDR3 runs 14 residues. In germline, CDR1 is SGHTA, CDR2 FQGTGA. CDR3 sequence reads: CASSSPGEDYGYTF.

This clonotype registers medium-sized (0.01 to 0.1%) by frequency. This chain connects TRBV27 to TRBJ2-7; the D gene TCRdb calls, TRBD1, cannot be checked with no DNA. The V gene's germline CDR1 is MNHEY and CDR2 SMNVEV (reference sequence). The CDR3 length is 15 residues. The CDR3 region is CASLPRTGFLQEQYF.

Measured by frequency, this clonotype is medium-sized. The rearrangement joins TRBV30 to TRBJ2-5. The CDR3 contains 12 residues. The V gene's germline CDR1 is GTSNPN and CDR2 SVGIG (reference sequence). CDR3 sequence: CAWSRDQETQYF.

The V call is TRBV20-1, the J call TRBJ2-1; TCRdb's D call of TRBD1 is untestable without DNA. CDR1 is DFQATT and CDR2 is SNEGSKA in the germline V gene (reference sequence). The CDR3 runs to 17 residues. This CDR3 reads CSARDLRRQGAGDEQFF.

This clonotype registers medium-sized by frequency. The V and J genes are TRBV12-3 or TRBV12-4 and TRBJ1-4; the TRBD1 assignment by TCRdb is unverifiable without DNA. The CDR3 has 13 residues. The CDR3 sequence is CASSLNQGEKLFF.

This clonotype is labeled medium-sized based on frequency. The J gene is TRBJ1-2, the V gene TRBV6-5; TCRdb names TRBD1, which stays unverified in the absence of DNA. Germline lookup yields CDR1 MNHEY and CDR2 SVGAGI. The CDR3 sequence is 18 residues long. This CDR3 is CASSYDGGWELGDYGYTF.

The V call is TRBV6-6, the J call TRBJ2-1; TCRdb designates TRBD1, a call that cannot be tested without DNA. Per the germline V gene, CDR1 is MNHNY and CDR2 is SVGAGI (reference sequence). This CDR3 has 15 residues. CDR3 protein: CASSSRETGGNEQFF.

This clonotype registers medium-sized by frequency. The genes are TRBV30 and TRBJ1-1; TCRdb outputs TRBD1, but without DNA this stays unchecked. Germline loops: CDR1 GTSNPN, CDR2 SVGIG (reference sequence). This CDR3 contains 14 residues. CDR3 sequence: CAWSVKGANTEAFF.

This clonotype shows up as medium-sized by frequency. The V and J genes are TRBV4-2 and TRBJ2-6. Germline-derived CDR1 and CDR2 are LGHNA and YNFKEQ. CDR3 length: 15 residues. CDR3 sequence reads: CASSQRSTGANVLTF.

This clonotype ranks as medium-sized in terms of frequency. The rearrangement joins TRBV7-3 to TRBJ2-1; TCRdb's assignment of TRBD2 cannot be checked, as there is no DNA. The CDR3 spans 15 residues. From germline, CDR1 is SGHTA and CDR2 FQGTGA. The CDR3 protein is CASSRIAGVYNEQFF.

This clonotype is called medium-sized (0.01 to 0.1%) based on its frequency. The chain is built from TRBV27 and TRBJ2-5. CDR3 size: 13 residues. CDR1 MNHEY and CDR2 SMNVEV come from the germline V gene (reference sequence). The CDR3 sequence: CASSLYTQETQYF.

This clonotype is classed as medium-sized by frequency. The rearrangement links TRBV7-2 to TRBJ2-3; with no DNA, the TCRdb D assignment of TRBD2 cannot be verified. CDR3 size: 18 residues. CDR1 is SGHTA and CDR2 is FQGNSA in the germline V gene. The CDR3 here is CASSSLAGRRLRTDTQYF.

This clonotype is medium-sized by frequency. The rearrangement links TRBV11-1 to TRBJ2-7. There are 14 residues in the CDR3. CDR1 and CDR2 from the germline V gene are SGHAT and FQDESV (reference sequence). CDR3 in amino acids: CASSSRYLPYEQYF.

The J gene is TRBJ1-5, the V gene TRBV6-5; TCRdb names TRBD1, which stays unverified in the absence of DNA. The CDR3 contains 20 residues. The V gene's germline CDR1 is MNHEY and CDR2 SVGAGI. This chain's CDR3 is CASSENAWRTPVASNQPQHF.

This clonotype is deemed medium-sized by its frequency. The gene calls are TRBV19 and TRBJ1-4. This CDR3 is built from 21 residues. Per the germline V gene, CDR1 is LNHDA and CDR2 is SQIVND (reference sequence). CDR3 loop: CASSYRVTGKRAGATNEKLFF.

By frequency, this clonotype registers medium-sized. The rearrangement links TRBV6-1 to TRBJ2-1; as DNA is missing, the TRBD2 call by TCRdb cannot be tested. Germline CDR1 and CDR2: MNHNS and SASEGT. The CDR3 runs to 16 residues. This CDR3 reads CASREGSGSHYNEQFF.